This note documents a single T cell receptor (beta chain) sequence. The antigen is not known. There are 14 residues in the CDR3. CDR1 MNHNY and CDR2 SVGAGI come from the germline V gene (reference sequence). J gave up 4 bases and V 1 base, and 2 bases lay outside the gene matches. Produced via immunoSEQ multiplex PCR; TCRdb's table is partial and in-frame only. The table records over a million clones, more than 65% of them present only once. This sample stems from a study of shared clonotypes between healthy human individuals. In the study overall: Donors had three CD4 naive, three CD4 memory, two CD8 naive and one CD8 memory plate apiece. The study, taken as a whole, reports: Rarefaction showed that sequencing of sorted subsets was incomplete (despite large depth).

Source material: memory CD4+ T cells sorted from blood. Stated subset: CD45RA-negative fraction. This TCR was recovered from a man aged 18 to 29 in good health. This chain connects TRBV6-6 to TRBJ2-7, with TRBD2 matching 9 bases. CDR3 in DNA: TGTGCCAGCAGTTACTTAGCGGGAGAATACGAGCAGTACTTC. Its translation: CASSYLAGEYEQYF.